This entry lists 28 T cell receptor beta chains sequenced from one sample in a study of regulatory T cells in long-lasting Graves disease. Described time point: newly diagnosed GD, antithyroid drugs for less than 3 months. The TCR library used RNA extracted from PBMCs. HTBI primers from iRepertoire and Arm-PCR of CDR3 regions yielded the TCR beta libraries. TCRdb independently ran MiXCR on the multiplex PCR reads; one entry per CDR3 protein. The repertoire holds approximately 480,000 distinct CDR3 sequences, with about 16% as singletons. In addition, the sample was reused for a study of T cells in Graves' hyperthyroidism and ophthalmopathy.

The material was peripheral blood mononuclear cells (PBMCs), obtained at new diagnosis, from a patient treated with antithyroid drugs. These receptors were obtained from a man between 40 and 49 years old with Graves disease.

Ten or more counts support this clonotype. The chain combines TRBV5-1 with TRBJ2-3, with 7 bases fitting TRBD1. Germline CDR1 is SGHRS and CDR2 is YFSETQ. J was trimmed by 0 bases and V by 5 bases; bases with no gene match: 6. CDR3 length: 15 residues. The CDR3 DNA reads as TGCGCCAGCAGGGCCGGGACAGCTAGCACAGATACGCAGTATTTT. It is translated as CASRAGTASTDTQYF.

V usage is TRBV20-1 and J usage is TRBJ2-3; perhaps TRBD2 as D (6 bases). V shed 5 bases and J shed 4 bases, with 19 bases lying between them. Germline V gives CDR1 DFQATT, CDR2 SNEGSKA (reference sequence). The CDR3 sequence is 15 residues long. This CDR3 reads CSASQLARVPDTQYF. The CDR3 DNA follows: TGCAGTGCTTCACAACTAGCTCGGGTGCCAGATACGCAGTATTTT.

The V call is TRBV6-1, the J call TRBJ2-7, with D perhaps given as TRBD1 or TRBD2 (5 bases each). From germline, CDR1 is MNHNS and CDR2 SASEGT. The germline V and J ends were trimmed by 9 bases and 6 bases, with 15 bases remaining between them. The CDR3 is made up of 12 amino acids. The CDR3 coding sequence is TGTGCCAGTTTTATCCCAGGGACCGAGCAGTACTTC. Translation: CASFIPGTEQYF.

The chain has TRBV7-2 and TRBJ2-7; 8 positions match TRBD2. CDR1 SGHTA and CDR2 FQGNSA come from the germline V gene. V dropped 4 bases and J dropped 3; count of bases not matched to a gene: 8. The CDR3 is made up of 15 amino acids. In DNA form, the CDR3 reads TGTGCCAGCAGCTCCGCGGGAGGCCCTATCTACGAGCAGTACTTC. It specifies CASSSAGGPIYEQYF.

As to this clonotype: A single base separates this from a much larger clone, so it may be a read error. The CDR3 loop is CASSFSIPGASNEKLFF. The CDR3 region has the DNA TGTGCCAGCAGTTTCTCCATACCGGGAGCATCTAATGAAAAACTGTTTTTT. V gene TRBV27 combines with J gene TRBJ1-4, with unresolved D. From germline, CDR1 is MNHEY and CDR2 SMNVEV (reference sequence). The CDR3 consists of 17 residues. Trimming removed 3 bases at V and 3 bases at J, with 17 bases between.

Regarding this clonotype: One base away lies a much larger clone, so this may be a sequencing read error. Because the CDR3 is missing its conserved closing phenylalanine or tryptophan, this is likely a read error. The chain couples TRBV7-2 to TRBJ2-7, with TRBD2 matching 7 bases. Trimming at V came to 2 bases and at J to 0 bases, leaving 1 base not matched to a gene. Germline loops: CDR1 SGHTA, CDR2 FQGNSA. This CDR3 contains 14 residues. CDR3 sequence reads: CASSLIAGSYEQYL. CDR3 nucleotides: TGTGCCAGCAGCTTAATAGCGGGCTCCTACGAGCAGTACCTC.

Ten or more counts support this clonotype. CDR3: CASSGGLAGPQETQYF. CDR3 DNA sequence: TGTGCCAGCAGTGGGGGACTAGCGGGACCACAAGAGACCCAGTACTTC. This chain joins TRBV6-2 or TRBV6-3 and TRBJ2-5; 13 nucleotides align to TRBD2. Germline loops: CDR1 MNHEY, CDR2 SVGEGT. The CDR3 runs to 16 residues. After removal of 5 bases from V and 2 bases from J, the junction contained 5 bases not matched to a gene.

This clonotype has at least ten counts. The chain combines TRBV19 with TRBJ2-7, with 7 bases that match TRBD2. Germline V gene data show CDR1 as LNHDA and CDR2 as SQIVND (reference sequence). Trimming removed 5 bases from V and 2 bases from J; junction bases left unmatched: 6. This CDR3 spans 14 amino acids. CDR3 residues: CASSFRDYPYEQYF. CDR3 bases: TGTGCCAGTAGTTTCCGGGACTACCCCTACGAGCAGTACTTC.

This clonotype appeared a few times. The chain combines TRBV29-1 with TRBJ1-4; the D is unclear. The CDR3 runs to 12 residues. V was cut by 4 bases and J by 5 bases, with 8 bases left in between. Germline lookup yields CDR1 SQVTM and CDR2 ANQGSEA. CDR3 sequence reads: CSVVVVNEKLFF. The CDR3 DNA sequence: TGCAGCGTTGTAGTGGTAAATGAAAAACTGTTTTTT.

This clonotype was seen ten or more times. This chain joins TRBV5-1 and TRBJ1-2; the D is unclear. From germline, CDR1 is SGHRS and CDR2 YFSETQ. The ends were cut back, 4 bases at V and 6 bases at J, with 13 bases in the middle. This CDR3 is 13 amino acids long. The CDR3 DNA follows: TGCGCCAGCAGCCCACGTCCCTCCGATGGCTACACCTTC. This translates into CASSPRPSDGYTF.

As to this clonotype: Only one base separates this from a far larger clonotype, so it likely reflects a read error. This chain connects TRBV11-2 to TRBJ2-7; the match to TRBD1 covers 7 bases. Judging by the DNA end, TRBJ2-3 fits better; the J call may be wrong. CDR3 length: 14 amino acids. Germline V gene lookup returns CDR1 SGHAT and CDR2 FQNNGV. CDR3 region: CASSLQGWADTQYF. The CDR3 nucleotides read TGTGCCAGCAGCCTACAGGGGTGGGCAGATACGCAGTATTTT.

The CDR3 DNA is TGTGCCAGCGTTGATCCGGGACAGGGGAATGGCTACACCTTC. It specifies CASVDPGQGNGYTF. The chain employs TRBV6-1 and TRBJ1-2; TRBD1 matches 10 bases. The CDR3 extends over 14 amino acids. After removal of 8 bases from V and 6 bases from J, the junction contained 9 bases not matched to a gene. The germline CDR1 and CDR2 sequences are MNHNS and SASEGT.

This clonotype has ten or more counts. The CDR3, as DNA: TGTGCCAGCAGTGTTAACAGGCTGTCCGGGGAGCTGTTTTTT. Translating gives CASSVNRLSGELFF. The chain uses TRBV2 and TRBJ2-2; possible D gene TRBD1, 5 bases. CDR1 and CDR2 (germline): SNHLY, FYNNEI. This CDR3 is 14 amino acids long. V was cut by 4 bases and J by 6 bases, with 12 bases left in between.

This clonotype was seen many times. V is TRBV20-1 and J is TRBJ2-3; D gene uncertain. V was clipped by 0 bases and J by 6 bases, with 13 bases between them. Germline-derived CDR1 and CDR2 are DFQATT and SNEGSKA (reference sequence). The CDR3 consists of 14 residues. The CDR3 loop is CSAREDGPRDTQYF. The DNA of the CDR3 is TGCAGTGCTAGAGAAGACGGCCCCCGGGATACGCAGTATTTT.

This clonotype was seen at least ten times. The V call is TRBV30, the J call TRBJ1-5; tentative D call: TRBD1 (5 bases). Trimming took 4 bases from V and 0 from J, leaving 13 bases between them. CDR3 size: 15 residues. The germline V gene has CDR1 GTSNPN and CDR2 SVGIG (reference sequence). Here the CDR3 reads CAWNSPGGSNQPQHF. The DNA for the CDR3 is TGTGCCTGGAATTCCCCCGGGGGTAGCAATCAGCCCCAGCATTTT.

This clonotype has ten or more counts. The chain joins TRBV2 to TRBJ2-1; TRBD2 agrees at 10 bases. The junction had 4 bases not matched to a gene; V was cut back by 4 bases and J by 1 base. This CDR3 has 16 amino acids. The V gene's germline CDR1 is SNHLY and CDR2 FYNNEI. The CDR3 loop reads CASSGLAGDSYNEQFF. CDR3 in DNA: TGTGCCAGCAGTGGCCTAGCGGGAGATTCCTACAATGAGCAGTTCTTC.

This clonotype was found a few times. The chain employs TRBV14 and TRBJ2-2, with 7 nucleotides matching TRBD2. Germline assignment: CDR1 SGHDN and CDR2 FVKESK. The CDR3 sequence is 14 residues long. The V segment lost 2 bases and the J segment 6 bases; nucleotides outside the gene matches: 3. This CDR3 is CASSQTTSSGELFF. As DNA, the CDR3 is TGTGCCAGCAGCCAAACGACTAGCTCCGGGGAGCTGTTTTTT.

The rearrangement joins TRBV7-2 to TRBJ2-7, with unresolved D. Germline V gene data show CDR1 as SGHTA and CDR2 as FQGNSA. The ends were cut back, 4 bases at V and 4 bases at J, with 17 bases in the middle. The CDR3 is made up of 15 amino acids. CDR3 sequence: CASSSIGKPPYEQYF. The CDR3 DNA sequence: TGTGCCAGCAGCTCGATAGGGAAACCCCCTTACGAGCAGTACTTC.

Comments on this clonotype: Given a far larger clone just one base away, this is likely a sequencing read error. V and J are TRBV18 and TRBJ2-1; D could derive from TRBD1 or TRBD2 (6 bases each). TRBJ2-5 matches the DNA end more closely, so the J call is doubtful. This CDR3 has 13 residues. Germline-derived CDR1 and CDR2 are KGHSH and LQKENI. As DNA, the CDR3 is TGTGCCAGCTTACCGGGGGCTGGAGAGACCCAGTACTTC. It yields the protein CASLPGAGETQYF.

This clonotype occurred many times. The chain recombines TRBV27 with TRBJ2-1, with 10 bases matching TRBD2. J gave up 4 bases and V 5 bases, and 11 bases lay outside the gene matches. The CDR3 has 17 residues. CDR1 and CDR2 from the germline V gene are MNHEY and SMNVEV (reference sequence). The CDR3 spells CASSPAGGPHAYNEQFF. Here the CDR3 DNA reads TGTGCCAGCAGTCCAGCGGGAGGGCCCCACGCATACAATGAGCAGTTCTTC.

This clonotype appeared many times. This chain connects TRBV3-1 to TRBJ2-7; D not resolved. The CDR3 runs 12 residues. Germline values: CDR1 LGHDT, CDR2 YNNKEL (reference sequence). V lost 2 bases to trimming and J lost 2 bases, with 4 bases between them. CDR3 sequence reads: CASSQLPYEQYF. In DNA form, the CDR3 reads TGTGCCAGCAGCCAACTACCCTACGAGCAGTACTTC.

J is TRBJ1-2 and V is TRBV7-9; no clear D. CDR3 length: 14 amino acids. Trimming left V 5 bases short and J 4 bases short, with 14 bases between. CDR1 and CDR2 from the germline V gene are SEHNR and FQNEAQ (reference sequence). This CDR3 is CASSPGRGVYGYTF. CDR3 DNA sequence: TGTGCCAGCAGCCCCGGACGGGGAGTCTATGGCTACACCTTC. Variable domain in full (rest from reference TRBV7-9 and TRBJ1-2): DTGVSQNPRHKITKRGQNVTFRCDPISEHNRLYWYRQTLGQGPEFLTYFQNEAQLEKSRLLSDRFSAERPKGSFSTLEIQRTEQGDSAMYLCASSPGRGVYGYTFGSGTRLTVV.

Ten or more counts support this clonotype. The rearrangement uses TRBV29-1 and TRBJ2-3; 10 nucleotides align to TRBD2. The CDR3 runs to 14 residues. Looked up from germline, CDR1 is SQVTM and CDR2 is ANQGSEA. With V trimmed by 0 bases and J by 10 bases, 7 bases remained unmatched. Here the CDR3 reads CSVEDRTSGKSQYF. CDR3 nucleotide sequence: TGCAGCGTTGAAGATCGTACTAGCGGGAAATCGCAGTATTTT.

This clonotype was detected ten times or more. V gene TRBV28 combines with J gene TRBJ1-2, with unresolved D. Germline V gene data show CDR1 as MDHEN and CDR2 as SYDVKM. Trimming removed 7 bases from V and 5 bases from J, with 11 bases in between. This CDR3 is 12 amino acids long. The CDR3 nucleotides are TGTGCCAGCACTGCTCCCCCATATGGCTACACCTTC. Amino acid sequence: CASTAPPYGYTF.

This clonotype was seen repeatedly, ten times or more. The CDR3: CASSVRDPRTGELFF. The CDR3, as DNA: TGTGCCAGCAGTGTCCGGGACCCTCGTACCGGGGAGCTGTTTTTT. The chain has TRBV12-3 or TRBV12-4 and TRBJ2-2; D possibly uses TRBD1 or TRBD2 (5 bases each). The V gene lost 5 bases and the J gene lost 5 bases, with 15 bases spanning the gap. The CDR3 covers 15 residues.

This clonotype was seen ten or more times. The chain links TRBV2 to TRBJ2-6; possible D gene TRBD1, 6 bases. This CDR3 is built from 18 residues. Germline V gives CDR1 SNHLY, CDR2 FYNNEI. The ends were cut back, 5 bases at V and 3 bases at J, with 20 bases in the middle. This CDR3 is CASSLMGARTDGANVLTF. Written as DNA, the CDR3 is TGTGCCAGCAGTCTAATGGGGGCCCGTACGGATGGGGCCAACGTCCTGACTTTC.

As concerns this clonotype: A much more abundant neighbour one base away suggests this may be a read error. This chain uses TRBV30 with TRBJ2-6, with 12 bases aligning to TRBD2. There are 16 residues in the CDR3. Germline V gene sequence: CDR1 GTSNPN, CDR2 SVGIG (reference sequence). The CDR3: CVWRASGRAGANVLTF. As DNA, the CDR3 is TGTGTCTGGAGAGCTAGCGGGAGGGCTGGGGCCAACGTCCTGACTTTC.

Many counts were recorded for this clonotype. The gene calls are TRBV12-5 and TRBJ2-1; no firm D call. This CDR3 has 13 residues. V shed 3 bases and J shed 9 bases, with 12 bases lying between them. Germline-derived CDR1 and CDR2 are LGHNT and FRNRAP. Here the CDR3 reads CASGFPLGFEQFF. In nucleotides, the CDR3 is TGTGCTAGTGGTTTTCCCTTGGGTTTTGAGCAGTTCTTC.